The 21 T cell receptor beta chains below come from one sample, sequenced in a study of identical twins. TCRdb fed the 5' RACE reads into MiXCR, producing one record per CDR3 protein. Among about 530,000 distinct CDR3 sequences listed, around 22% were seen once. The same sample was also studied in work on yellow fever vaccine responses in identical twins.

The specimen was CD4+ T cells sorted from blood. The receptors derive from a woman aged 18-29 years in good health.

The chain uses TRBV20-1 and TRBJ1-2; D not certain. Germline V gene data show CDR1 as DFQATT and CDR2 as SNEGSKA (reference sequence). The CDR3 is 9 amino acids. The V and J ends lost 6 bases and 6 bases respectively, with 5 bases between them. CDR3 DNA: TGCAGTGCGGGTAATGGCTACACCTTC. Amino acid sequence: CSAGNGYTF.

This clonotype is a singleton in its sample. This CDR3 reads CASSFRLVLTDTQYF. CDR3 DNA: TGTGCCAGCAGTTTTCGTCTAGTTCTCACAGATACGCAGTATTTT. The chain carries TRBV12-3 or TRBV12-4 and TRBJ2-3, with D uncertain. The V and J ends lost 3 bases and 2 bases respectively, with 12 bases between them. This CDR3 has 15 amino acids.

The J gene is TRBJ2-5, the V gene TRBV4-1, with 7 bases fitting TRBD2. The CDR3 is made up of 14 amino acids. From germline, CDR1 is MGHRA and CDR2 YSYEKL. V shed 2 bases and J 5 bases; nucleotides not matched to a gene: 5. CDR3 DNA sequence: TGCGCCAGCAGCCAACCTGTTAGCGGGGAGACCCAGTACTTC. This gives the protein CASSQPVSGETQYF.

The chain links TRBV28 to TRBJ2-6; 10 bases map to TRBD1. Trimming at V came to 4 bases and at J to 5 bases, leaving 8 bases not matched to a gene. Germline assignment: CDR1 MDHEN and CDR2 SYDVKM. The CDR3 runs 17 residues. The CDR3 DNA reads TGTGCCAGCAGTTGGGGACAGGGGAGGATCTGGGCCAACGTCCTGACTTTC. Encoded protein: CASSWGQGRIWANVLTF.

This clonotype was seen many times. J is TRBJ1-1 and V is TRBV12-3 or TRBV12-4, with TRBD1 matching over 9 bases. V shed 4 bases, J shed 2 bases, and the junction held 2 bases outside the gene matches. The CDR3 loop spans 14 amino acids. CDR3 in DNA: TGTGCCAGCAGTTCACAGGGGGCCAACACTGAAGCTTTCTTT. Translated, it gives CASSSQGANTEAFF.

The chain links TRBV5-5 to TRBJ2-3; 7 positions match TRBD1. The CDR3 contains 15 residues. The trim removed 4 bases at V and 1 base at J, leaving 6 bases unmatched. The germline gives CDR1 SGHKS, CDR2 YYEKEE (reference sequence). Written as DNA, the CDR3 is TGTGCCAGCAGCGGGACAGATCCAGGCACAGATACGCAGTATTTT. It is translated as CASSGTDPGTDTQYF.

This chain connects TRBV11-2 to TRBJ2-3; no clear D gene. The CDR3 length is 16 residues. The germline gives CDR1 SGHAT, CDR2 FQNNGV. V was trimmed by 0 bases and J by 2 bases, leaving 12 bases between them. The CDR3 DNA sequence: TGTGCCAGCAGCTTAGATTCACCCAGACCCACAGATACGCAGTATTTT. Translation gives CASSLDSPRPTDTQYF.

As to this clonotype: The CDR3 carries no conserved terminal phenylalanine or tryptophan, so it likely arises from a read error. The V call is TRBV5-5, the J call TRBJ2-7; D may be TRBD1 (5 bases). Germline V gives CDR1 SGHKS, CDR2 YYEKEE (reference sequence). There are 14 residues in the CDR3. V was trimmed by 0 bases and J by 5 bases, leaving 12 bases between them. CDR3 protein: CASSLDPGANEQYY. CDR3 in DNA: TGTGCCAGCAGCTTGGACCCTGGGGCCAACGAGCAGTACTAC.

This clonotype was detected ten times or more. The rearrangement uses TRBV12-3 or TRBV12-4 and TRBJ2-3; D is ambiguous. The CDR3 spans 12 residues. Trimming cost V 0 bases and J 7 bases, with 5 bases left between them. CDR3 in amino acids: CASSLAAHTQYF. In nucleotides, the CDR3 is TGTGCCAGCAGTTTAGCGGCTCATACGCAGTATTTT.

V gene TRBV28 combines with J gene TRBJ2-7; the D call may be TRBD1 or TRBD2 (5 bases each). The CDR3 spans 15 residues. V was cut by 3 bases and J by 2 bases, with 14 bases left in between. CDR1 and CDR2 (germline): MDHEN, SYDVKM. CDR3 sequence (DNA): TGTGCCAGCAGTTTCGGTATGAGGGGCGCCTACGAGCAGTACTTC. Translated, it gives CASSFGMRGAYEQYF.

The chain joins TRBV5-1 to TRBJ2-7; D may correspond to TRBD1 or TRBD2 (7 bases each). Between the trimmed V and J ends, which lost 4 bases and 3 bases, there was a span of 14 bases. CDR3 length equals 14 residues. In germline, CDR1 is SGHRS, CDR2 YFSETQ. The CDR3 loop reads CASSPGGAFYEQYV. The CDR3 DNA reads as TGCGCCAGCAGCCCAGGGGGGGCCTTCTACGAGCAGTACGTC.

This chain links TRBV28 with TRBJ1-5, with TRBD1 identical over 7 bases. The CDR3 is made up of 15 amino acids. The V segment lost 7 bases and the J segment 3 bases; nucleotides outside the gene matches: 9. Germline V gene lookup returns CDR1 MDHEN and CDR2 SYDVKM. The chain's CDR3 is CASTGATGLNQPQHF. The CDR3, as DNA: TGTGCCAGCACCGGGGCGACAGGGCTCAATCAGCCCCAGCATTTT.

The V call is TRBV12-3 or TRBV12-4, the J call TRBJ2-2; D is unresolved. V was cut by 10 bases and J by 0 bases, with 12 bases left in between. The length of the CDR3 is 14 residues. The CDR3 bases are TGTGCCACGCAACCACGGGCGAACACCGGGGAGCTGTTTTTT. Translated: CATQPRANTGELFF.

This chain joins TRBV20-1 and TRBJ2-1; possible D gene TRBD1, 6 bases. Per the germline V gene, CDR1 is DFQATT and CDR2 is SNEGSKA (reference sequence). The CDR3 sequence is 15 residues long. V was cut by 0 bases and J by 5 bases, with 14 bases left in between. The CDR3 DNA sequence: TGCAGTGCTAGAGATGAAAGGACAGTGGACAATGAGCAGTTCTTC. Amino acids: CSARDERTVDNEQFF.

The rearrangement uses TRBV6-1 and TRBJ2-7, with 9 bases identical to TRBD1. The V and J ends lost 6 bases and 5 bases, in that order; junction bases with no gene match: 8. The CDR3 has 14 amino acids. CDR1 and CDR2 (germline): MNHNS, SASEGT. The CDR3 bases are TGTGCCAGCAGACGCGGGACAGGGAGCCACGAGCAGTACTTC. Its translation: CASRRGTGSHEQYF.

The chain joins TRBV2 to TRBJ2-5, with TRBD2 matching over 9 bases. This CDR3 is 16 amino acids long. The V and J ends lost 4 bases and 5 bases, in that order; junction bases with no gene match: 11. The germline V gene encodes CDR1 SNHLY and CDR2 FYNNEI. The CDR3 here is CASSVGGASGIETQYF. CDR3 DNA sequence: TGTGCCAGCAGTGTAGGCGGCGCTAGCGGGATTGAGACCCAGTACTTC.

This clonotype was counted between two and nine times. The V and J genes are TRBV6-1 and TRBJ1-1; D ambiguous. CDR3 size: 15 residues. In germline, CDR1 is MNHNS, CDR2 SASEGT. V lost 3 bases to trimming and J lost 0 bases, with 11 bases between them. The CDR3 nucleotides are TGTGCCAGCAGTGACGCCGTCCGAGTGAACACTGAAGCTTTCTTT. Amino acid sequence: CASSDAVRVNTEAFF.

Written as DNA, the CDR3 is TGTGCCAGCAGCCAAGCCCAACTAGCGGGAGATACGCAGTATTTT. Its translation: CASSQAQLAGDTQYF. This chain connects TRBV4-2 to TRBJ2-3, with 9 bases lining up with TRBD2. CDR3 length equals 15 residues. V lost 1 base, J lost 5 bases, and 4 bases stayed unmatched. Germline CDR1 LGHNA, CDR2 YNFKEQ.

CDR3 DNA: TGTGCCAGTAGGGATACGCAGTATTTT. It yields the protein CASRDTQYF. The V gene is TRBV6-7, the J gene TRBJ2-3; D remains unclear. TRBV6-7 is treated as an ORF (open reading frame) with a function not yet certain. Trimming stripped 9 bases from V and 6 bases from J, with 4 bases between. This CDR3 spans 9 amino acids.

The rearrangement uses TRBV3-1 and TRBJ2-5, with D perhaps TRBD1 (6 bases). Looked up from germline, CDR1 is LGHDT and CDR2 is YNNKEL (reference sequence). The CDR3 loop spans 15 amino acids. V was cut by 4 bases and J by 5 bases, with 17 bases left in between. CDR3 sequence (DNA): TGTGCCAGCAGCCCCCCTCGGGCCCAGGGGGAGACCCAGTACTTC. This translates into CASSPPRAQGETQYF.

With respect to this clonotype: One end of the junction does not line up with germline, which may come from a read error. The rearrangement uses TRBV4-2 and TRBJ2-2, with D perhaps TRBD1 (5 bases). This CDR3 region has 15 residues. CDR1 and CDR2 from the germline V gene are LGHNA and YNFKEQ. The CDR3 here is CASSHHDPDTVELFF. CDR3 nucleotide sequence: TGTGCCAGCAGCCACCACGACCCGGACACCGTGGAGCTGTTTTTT.